The 25 T cell receptor beta chains below come from one sample, sequenced in a study of OX40 agonist ivuxolimab in advanced cancers. TCRdb keeps only in-frame clones here, not all; method: immunoSEQ multiplex PCR. Of 70,000 to 80,000 clones in the sample, roughly 87% were seen once. The starting material was CD4+ or CD8+ T cells sorted from blood, obtained in a trial of the OX40 agonist ivuxolimab. The receptor source for this set is an adult with an advanced solid tumor such as melanoma, head and neck, liver or kidney cancer.

This chain joins TRBV6-1 and TRBJ1-1; 10 bases match TRBD1. The junction had 5 bases not matched to a gene; V was cut back by 8 bases and J by 5 bases. The CDR3 length is 13 residues. Germline V gives CDR1 MNHNS, CDR2 SASEGT. The CDR3 sequence: CASLGQGRTEAFF. CDR3 coding DNA: TGTGCCAGCCTGGGACAGGGGAGGACTGAAGCTTTCTTT.

This rearrangement joins TRBV6-5 to TRBJ1-2; D is perhaps TRBD1 (5 bases). The CDR3 is 13 residues long. Germline V gene sequence: CDR1 MNHEY, CDR2 SVGAGI. The V end was cut by 2 bases, the J end by 8 bases, with 12 bases between. The CDR3 reads CASSYGGWLGYTF. The CDR3 bases are TGTGCCAGCAGTTACGGGGGGTGGCTGGGCTACACCTTC.

This rearrangement joins TRBV28 to TRBJ2-6; maybe TRBD1 (5 bases). CDR3 length: 15 residues. Per the germline V gene, CDR1 is MDHEN and CDR2 is SYDVKM. Trimming took off 2 bases at V and 2 bases at J, with 7 bases between the two ends. The CDR3 DNA is TGTGCCAGCAGTTTAGCAGGGACTGGGGCCAACGTCCTGACTTTC. The encoded protein is CASSLAGTGANVLTF.

This clone was counted a few times. The J gene is TRBJ1-2, the V gene TRBV28, with 7 bases that match TRBD1. This CDR3 spans 13 amino acids. J was trimmed by 2 bases and V by 7 bases; bases with no gene match: 4. CDR1 MDHEN and CDR2 SYDVKM come from the germline V gene. Here the CDR3 DNA reads TGTGCCAGCACCCCAGGGGGAAACTATGGCTACACCTTC. The encoded protein is CASTPGGNYGYTF.

CDR3 region: CASSYQDLDTQYF. CDR3 nucleotide sequence: TGTGCCAGCAGTTACCAGGACCTCGATACGCAGTATTTT. The chain couples TRBV6-6 to TRBJ2-3; D is unresolved. V lost 2 bases and J 6 bases, leaving 9 bases between the germline ends. The V gene's germline CDR1 is MNHNY and CDR2 SVGAGI (reference sequence). There are 13 residues in the CDR3.

The chain uses TRBV19 and TRBJ1-1; perhaps TRBD1 as D (5 bases). This CDR3 contains 15 residues. Trimming cost V 0 bases and J 4 bases, with 12 bases left between them. Germline CDR1 and CDR2: LNHDA and SQIVND (reference sequence). The DNA of the CDR3 is TGTGCCAGTAGTATAGATCCAGGGAGCAGCACTGAAGCTTTCTTT. It codes for CASSIDPGSSTEAFF. The complete variable domain, with remaining parts taken from reference TRBV19 and TRBJ1-1, reads DGGITQSPKYLFRKEGQNVTLSCEQNLNHDAMYWYRQDPGQGLRLIYYSQIVNDFQKGDIAEGYSVSREKKESFPLTVTSAQKNPTAFYLCASSIDPGSSTEAFFGQGTRLTVV.

The chain uses TRBV4-1 and TRBJ1-2; D is unresolved. This CDR3 is 14 amino acids long. CDR1 and CDR2 from the germline V gene are MGHRA and YSYEKL. Trimming left V 0 bases short and J 8 bases short, with 13 bases between. In nucleotides, the CDR3 is TGCGCCAGCAGCCAAGATTCGGTTATAGGAGGCTACACCTTC. It encodes CASSQDSVIGGYTF.

V gene TRBV6-5 combines with J gene TRBJ2-3; possibly TRBD2 for D (6 bases). The CDR3 loop spans 14 amino acids. In germline, CDR1 is MNHEY, CDR2 SVGAGI. In DNA, the CDR3 is TGTGTTTCGAGGTCGGCTAGCGGCACAGATACGCAGTATTTT. Amino acid sequence: CVSRSASGTDTQYF.

This sequence joins TRBV25-1 and TRBJ2-1, with 9 bases aligning to TRBD2. The V segment lost 2 bases and the J segment 7 bases; nucleotides outside the gene matches: 6. CDR1 and CDR2 from the germline V gene are MGHDK and SYGVNS. CDR3 length equals 15 residues. CDR3 residues: CASSERTSGLNEQFF. CDR3 sequence (DNA): TGTGCCAGCAGTGAACGTACTAGCGGGTTGAATGAGCAGTTCTTC.

CDR3 nucleotides: TGTGCCAGCTCACCGGGAATTAGCGGGAAGAATGAGCAGTTCTTC. It translates to CASSPGISGKNEQFF. The J gene is TRBJ2-1, the V gene TRBV18; 8 nucleotides agree with TRBD2. Unmatched junction bases numbered 8, after V lost 3 bases and J lost 7 bases. The germline V gene encodes CDR1 KGHSH and CDR2 LQKENI. This CDR3 has 15 residues.

The genes are TRBV5-1 and TRBJ1-4, with a weak D call TRBD1 (6 bases). The CDR3 has 16 amino acids. The germline gives CDR1 SGHRS, CDR2 YFSETQ. Between the trimmed V and J ends, which lost 4 bases and 0 bases, there was a span of 13 bases. Written as DNA, the CDR3 is TGCGCCAGCAGCCCCGGGACACCTGCAACTAATGAAAAACTGTTTTTT. Its translation: CASSPGTPATNEKLFF.

The chain links TRBV28 to TRBJ1-3; D unclear. The CDR3 runs to 13 residues. V shed 7 bases and J shed 2 bases, with 9 bases lying between them. The germline gives CDR1 MDHEN, CDR2 SYDVKM. CDR3 in DNA: TGTGCCAGCAATGGGAAAACTGGAAACACCATATATTTT. Protein sequence: CASNGKTGNTIYF.

V usage is TRBV27 and J usage is TRBJ1-2, with D possibly TRBD1 on 6 matching bases. The CDR3 loop spans 15 amino acids. CDR1 MNHEY and CDR2 SMNVEV come from the germline V gene (reference sequence). Between the trimmed V and J ends, which lost 8 bases and 3 bases, there was a span of 19 bases. CDR3 sequence reads: CASRADSSDYYGYTF. The CDR3, as DNA: TGTGCCAGCCGAGCGGACAGCTCAGACTACTATGGCTACACCTTC.

CDR3 amino acids: CASSLEGHSTDTQYF. CDR3 in DNA: TGTGCCAGCAGCTTAGAGGGACACAGCACAGATACGCAGTATTTT. The chain has TRBV7-9 and TRBJ2-3; TRBD1 is a possible D gene (6 bases). V shed 1 base and J shed 0 bases, with 8 bases lying between them. Germline V gives CDR1 SEHNR, CDR2 FQNEAQ (reference sequence). This CDR3 has 15 amino acids.

The chain couples TRBV6-5 to TRBJ1-2; D is possibly TRBD1 (5 bases). Between the trimmed V and J ends, which lost 5 bases and 8 bases, there was a span of 15 bases. In germline, CDR1 is MNHEY, CDR2 SVGAGI. The CDR3 consists of 13 residues. The CDR3 DNA follows: TGTGCCAGCAGTCCAGTGAGGGGCGGGGGCTACACCTTC. Its translation: CASSPVRGGGYTF.

This clone was seen only a few times. The CDR3 bases are TGTGCCAGTAAACGACAGTTGTCTAACTATGGCTACACCTTC. It encodes CASKRQLSNYGYTF. The gene calls are TRBV19 and TRBJ1-2; TRBD1 is a possible D gene (5 bases). CDR1 and CDR2 from the germline V gene are LNHDA and SQIVND (reference sequence). Trimming removed 7 bases from V and 0 bases from J, with 12 bases in between. This CDR3 contains 14 residues.

This chain joins TRBV28 and TRBJ2-7; either TRBD1 or TRBD2 may fit D (5 bases each). CDR3 length: 14 residues. V was clipped by 8 bases and J by 3 bases, with 17 bases between them. Per germline, CDR1 MDHEN and CDR2 SYDVKM. CDR3 loop: CASAGGGSGYEQYF. The CDR3, as DNA: TGTGCCAGCGCAGGTGGGGGATCGGGCTACGAGCAGTACTTC.

V gene TRBV10-3 combines with J gene TRBJ2-5, with D perhaps TRBD1 or TRBD2 (5 bases each). Trimming took 6 bases from V and 4 from J, leaving 15 bases between them. This CDR3 region has 14 residues. Germline-derived CDR1 and CDR2 are ENHRY and SYGVKD. The CDR3 DNA reads TGTGCCATCAGGGGTGGGACCGACGGAGAGACCCAGTACTTC. Its translation: CAIRGGTDGETQYF.

The chain uses TRBV5-1 and TRBJ2-7, with D perhaps TRBD2 (6 bases). Trimming shortened V by 3 bases and J by 6 bases, and 16 bases separated the two germline ends. The CDR3 is 14 residues long. CDR1 is SGHRS and CDR2 is YFSETQ in the germline V gene. This CDR3 reads CASSSGLPPLEQYF. CDR3 DNA sequence: TGCGCCAGCAGCTCGGGACTCCCACCCCTCGAGCAGTACTTC.

This clone was counted a few times. The chain employs TRBV6-4 and TRBJ2-2; 7 bases agree with TRBD1. J gave up 6 bases and V 4 bases, and 8 bases lay outside the gene matches. This CDR3 has 15 residues. Per germline, CDR1 MRHNA and CDR2 SNTAGT. The CDR3: CASSASGQVSGELFF. In DNA form, the CDR3 reads TGTGCCAGCAGTGCCTCCGGACAGGTGTCCGGGGAGCTGTTTTTT.

J is TRBJ2-5 and V is TRBV20-1; a possible D gene is TRBD1 (5 bases). The CDR3 spans 11 residues. From germline, CDR1 is DFQATT and CDR2 SNEGSKA (reference sequence). V was cut by 7 bases and J by 8 bases, with 14 bases left in between. Here the CDR3 reads CSVGPRETQYF. CDR3 bases: TGCAGTGTTGGGCCCAGGGAAACCCAGTACTTC.

V and J are TRBV6-1 and TRBJ2-5; D ambiguous. Germline lookup yields CDR1 MNHNS and CDR2 SASEGT. This CDR3 region has 13 residues. With 6 bases removed from V and 2 bases from J, the gap between germline ends came to 10 bases. CDR3 nucleotide sequence: TGTGCCAGCAGGGGCAGTAGTCAAGAGACCCAGTACTTC. It translates to CASRGSSQETQYF.

The chain links TRBV10-3 to TRBJ1-2; D is ambiguous. V lost 4 bases and J lost 8, with 14 bases in between. The CDR3 is 13 amino acids. The germline gives CDR1 ENHRY, CDR2 SYGVKD. The CDR3 loop reads CAISAIWVSGYTF. In DNA form, the CDR3 reads TGTGCCATCAGTGCGATATGGGTGAGCGGCTACACCTTC.

A few counts support this clone. The chain employs TRBV2 and TRBJ2-7; tentatively, D is TRBD1 (6 bases). Germline lookup yields CDR1 SNHLY and CDR2 FYNNEI. The CDR3 has 13 residues. Trimming took 6 bases from V and 4 from J, leaving 13 bases between them. CDR3 sequence: CASSTGTRYEQYF. The DNA for the CDR3 is TGTGCCAGCAGCACAGGGACCAGATACGAGCAGTACTTC. Supplemented by reference TRBV2 and TRBJ2-7, the full variable domain reads EPEVTQTPSHQVTQMGQEVILRCVPISNHLYFYWYRQILGQKVEFLVSFYNNEISEKSEIFDDQFSVERPDGSNFTLKIRSTKLEDSAMYFCASSTGTRYEQYFGPGTRLTVT.

V usage is TRBV27 and J usage is TRBJ2-3, with TRBD2 identical over 14 bases. Germline CDR1 MNHEY, CDR2 SMNVEV (reference sequence). The CDR3 covers 16 residues. Losses at the gene ends were 4 bases for V and 1 base for J; bases not matched to a gene: 1. The DNA for the CDR3 is TGTGCCAGCAGTTGGGGACTAGCGGGAGGCACAGATACGCAGTATTTT. Its translation: CASSWGLAGGTDTQYF.